This T cell receptor beta chain was recorded in a study of regulatory dendritic cells for organ transplantation. Germline V lookup: CDR1 SGHAT, CDR2 FQNNGV. V was clipped by 0 bases and J by 2 bases; unmatched bases: 2. This CDR3 is 15 amino acids long. Sorted T cells were CFSE-labeled and cultured 4 to 5 days with allogeneic regulatory or mature dendritic cells at 1:10. The table came from immunoSEQ multiplex PCR; TCRdb's copy has only in-frame clones and leaves some out. The table records 3,500 to 4,500 clones, just under 60% of them present only once. Comments on this clone: Its antigen is unidentified.

The sequence was obtained from a human donor in good health. This chain links TRBV11-2 with TRBJ2-7, with TRBD1 identical over 9 bases. Material: memory CD8+ T cells from blood cultured with dendritic cells. The subset denotes: CD45RO+ memory T cells. CDR3 sequence reads: CASSLDTGGAYEQYF. The CDR3 DNA sequence: TGTGCCAGCAGCTTAGATACAGGGGGCGCCTACGAGCAGTACTTC.